A single sample is the source of the 29 T cell receptor beta chains below, sequenced in a study of blood T cell repertoires in COVID-19. The method was immunoSEQ multiplex PCR; TCRdb's version includes in-frame clones alone and lacks a portion of them. This table has fewer than 500,000 clones, more than 75% appearing once. Sequenced material: peripheral blood. Source of these receptors: a human donor with acute or convalescent COVID-19. The donor label of this sample is uncertain.

This rearrangement joins TRBV5-6 to TRBJ2-3; 7 bases match TRBD1. The V and J ends lost 5 bases and 6 bases, in that order; junction bases with no gene match: 21. There are 18 residues in the CDR3. The germline gives CDR1 SGHDT, CDR2 YYEEEE. CDR3 protein: CASSSPGRDRQLRDTQYF. Here the CDR3 DNA reads TGTGCCAGCAGTTCACCCGGAAGGGACAGACAACTAAGGGATACGCAGTATTTT.

The chain couples TRBV5-1 to TRBJ1-4, with D maybe TRBD1 (5 bases). CDR1 is SGHRS and CDR2 is YFSETQ in the germline V gene. Trimming left V 0 bases short and J 3 bases short, with 6 bases between. CDR3 size: 14 residues. CDR3 DNA sequence: TGCGCCAGCAGCTTGGGGACACCTAATGAAAAACTGTTTTTT. Amino acid sequence: CASSLGTPNEKLFF.

The gene calls are TRBV6-5 and TRBJ2-5, with TRBD2 matching 9 bases. Germline CDR1 is MNHEY and CDR2 is SVGAGI. The V gene end was trimmed by 6 bases and the J gene end by 2 bases; junction bases not matched to a gene: 4. The CDR3 has 14 amino acids. This chain's CDR3 is CASSSSGGQETQYF. For the CDR3, the DNA is TGTGCCAGCAGCAGTAGCGGGGGACAAGAGACCCAGTACTTC.

This chain links TRBV6-6 with TRBJ1-5; the match to TRBD1 covers 8 bases. The germline gives CDR1 MNHNY, CDR2 SVGAGI (reference sequence). This CDR3 has 16 amino acids. J was trimmed by 4 bases and V by 6 bases; bases with no gene match: 11. CDR3 region: CASRTIDRGRNQPQHF. The DNA of the CDR3 is TGTGCCAGCAGAACTATAGACAGGGGACGAAATCAGCCCCAGCATTTT.

The V call is TRBV27, the J call TRBJ2-7; TRBD1 matches at 8 bases. The V gene end was trimmed by 7 bases and the J gene end by 3 bases; junction bases not matched to a gene: 8. CDR1 is MNHEY and CDR2 is SMNVEV in the germline V gene (reference sequence). The length of the CDR3 is 14 residues. The CDR3 reads CASTSGQEYYEQYF. The CDR3 nucleotides read TGTGCCAGCACTTCGGGACAGGAGTACTACGAGCAGTACTTC.

CDR3 residues: CASSLGGQLNSPLHF. The CDR3 DNA reads TGCGCCAGCAGCTTGGGGGGACAGTTAAATTCACCCCTCCACTTT. The rearrangement links TRBV5-1 to TRBJ1-6; 7 bases map to TRBD1. The CDR3 is 15 residues long. V gave up 0 bases and J gave up 7 bases; unmatched junction bases: 4. From germline, CDR1 is SGHRS and CDR2 YFSETQ.

This rearrangement joins TRBV6-5 to TRBJ2-3; no reliable D call. This CDR3 is built from 11 residues. V was trimmed by 6 bases and J by 3 bases, leaving 4 bases between them. From germline, CDR1 is MNHEY and CDR2 SVGAGI. The chain's CDR3 is CASSPTDTQYF. The DNA for the CDR3 is TGTGCCAGCAGCCCAACAGATACGCAGTATTTT.

For this clone: Within the sample, other DNA sequences also encode this same CDR3. The rearrangement joins TRBV30 to TRBJ1-4; TRBD1 matches 11 bases. CDR1 GTSNPN and CDR2 SVGIG come from the germline V gene (reference sequence). J was trimmed by 8 bases and V by 2 bases; bases with no gene match: 1. The CDR3 contains 13 residues. CDR3 region: CAWSRDRGEKLFF. CDR3 sequence (DNA): TGTGCCTGGAGTCGGGACAGGGGGGAAAAACTGTTTTTT.

The rearrangement uses TRBV18 and TRBJ1-1; 9 positions agree with TRBD1. Germline trimming cut 1 base from V and 1 base from J; bases unmatched to any gene: 7. There are 17 residues in the CDR3. Germline V gene sequence: CDR1 KGHSH, CDR2 LQKENI. CDR3 coding DNA: TGTGCCAGCTCACCACTACGGGACAGGGTTTCGAACACTGAAGCTTTCTTT. Translated: CASSPLRDRVSNTEAFF.

The J gene is TRBJ2-5, the V gene TRBV7-6; TRBD2 matches 7 bases. The CDR3 length is 16 residues. Losses at the gene ends were 4 bases for V and 4 bases for J; bases not matched to a gene: 12. The germline gives CDR1 SGHVS, CDR2 FNYEAQ. CDR3 sequence (DNA): TGTGCCAGCAGCTCGAAGTGGGGGGGAGTGTTAGAGACCCAGTACTTC. Encoded protein: CASSSKWGGVLETQYF.

The chain couples TRBV4-1 to TRBJ2-3; 9 positions agree with TRBD2. The CDR3 totals 17 residues. V shed 0 bases and J 5 bases; nucleotides not matched to a gene: 9. Germline lookup yields CDR1 MGHRA and CDR2 YSYEKL. In DNA form, the CDR3 reads TGCGCCAGCAGCCAAGATCGGTCGGCGGGGGGGCGAGATACGCAGTATTTT. Protein: CASSQDRSAGGRDTQYF.

The chain employs TRBV5-1 and TRBJ1-2; 10 bases agree with TRBD1. The V gene end was trimmed by 5 bases and the J gene end by 6 bases; junction bases not matched to a gene: 10. Per germline, CDR1 SGHRS and CDR2 YFSETQ. This CDR3 has 15 amino acids. In DNA form, the CDR3 reads TGCGCCAGCAGTCCAGGGTCCGGGACAGGGGATGGCTACACCTTC. Translation gives CASSPGSGTGDGYTF.

This sequence joins TRBV24-1 and TRBJ2-6, with TRBD1 as a possible D gene (5 bases). V lost 2 bases and J 2 bases, leaving 9 bases between the germline ends. Germline V gene data show CDR1 as KGHDR and CDR2 as SFDVKD. This CDR3 has 16 amino acids. The CDR3, as DNA: TGTGCCACCAGTGATTACAGGTACCCTGGGGCCAACGTCCTGACTTTC. Its translation: CATSDYRYPGANVLTF.

The CDR3 sequence is CASSPQGGPYEQYF. The DNA for the CDR3 is TGTGCCAGCAGCCCCCAAGGGGGACCCTACGAGCAGTACTTC. This rearrangement joins TRBV6-5 to TRBJ2-7; tentatively, D is TRBD1 (6 bases). The CDR3 consists of 14 residues. Germline assignment: CDR1 MNHEY and CDR2 SVGAGI. Trimming removed 6 bases at V and 2 bases at J, with 14 bases between.

This chain uses TRBV7-9 with TRBJ1-6, with D maybe TRBD1 (6 bases). Trimming left V 3 bases short and J 9 bases short, with 15 bases between. The CDR3 runs 15 residues. Germline V lookup: CDR1 SEHNR, CDR2 FQNEAQ (reference sequence). DNA of the CDR3: TGTGCCAGCAGCTTGACACAGGGAATAGGTTCACCCCTCCACTTT. Residues: CASSLTQGIGSPLHF.

The chain is built from TRBV5-4 and TRBJ2-3; 14 positions agree with TRBD2. With 4 bases clipped from V and 0 bases from J, the junction kept 4 bases outside the gene matches. Per germline, CDR1 SGHNT and CDR2 YYREEE (reference sequence). This CDR3 is built from 17 residues. Here the CDR3 reads CASSGLAGGLSTDTQYF. The CDR3 DNA follows: TGTGCCAGCAGCGGACTAGCGGGAGGCTTGAGCACAGATACGCAGTATTTT.

The chain is built from TRBV10-3 and TRBJ2-5, with 13 bases lining up with TRBD2. J lost 4 bases, V lost 10 bases, and 6 bases had no gene match. The V gene's germline CDR1 is ENHRY and CDR2 SYGVKD. The CDR3 loop spans 14 amino acids. The CDR3 is CANGTSGRVETQYF. The DNA for the CDR3 is TGTGCCAACGGAACTAGCGGGAGGGTAGAGACCCAGTACTTC.

This clone occurred many times. This rearrangement joins TRBV4-2 to TRBJ1-2; D is ambiguous. V was pared by 4 bases and J by 6 bases, with 15 bases between. Germline-derived CDR1 and CDR2 are LGHNA and YNFKEQ. This CDR3 comprises 14 residues. CDR3 region: CASSLPSRADGYTF. CDR3 in DNA: TGTGCCAGCAGCCTCCCAAGTAGAGCTGATGGCTACACCTTC.

J is TRBJ1-2 and V is TRBV29-1; 7 nucleotides agree with TRBD1. Germline loops: CDR1 SQVTM, CDR2 ANQGSEA. This CDR3 spans 15 amino acids. Losses at the gene ends were 7 bases for V and 7 bases for J; bases not matched to a gene: 18. The CDR3 is CSATSPGTVVSGYTF. The CDR3 DNA reads as TGCAGCGCTACGAGCCCCGGGACAGTCGTGTCTGGCTACACCTTC. Using reference TRBV29-1 and TRBJ1-2 for the parts outside the CDR3, the full variable domain is SAVISQKPSRDICQRGTSLTIQCQVDSQVTMMFWYRQQPGQSLTLIATANQGSEATYESGFVIDKFPISRPNLTFSTLTVSNMSPEDSSIYLCSATSPGTVVSGYTFGSGTRLTVV.

This chain joins TRBV5-4 and TRBJ1-2; 9 positions match TRBD1. V dropped 3 bases and J dropped 6; count of bases not matched to a gene: 6. CDR1 SGHNT and CDR2 YYREEE come from the germline V gene (reference sequence). The CDR3 consists of 14 residues. The DNA of the CDR3 is TGTGCCAGCAGCTGGGGACAGGGAGAGGATGGCTACACCTTC. The encoded protein is CASSWGQGEDGYTF.

The chain uses TRBV6-1 and TRBJ2-7; a possible D gene is TRBD1 (5 bases). The CDR3 loop spans 12 amino acids. V was cut by 3 bases and J by 7 bases, with 10 bases left in between. From germline, CDR1 is MNHNS and CDR2 SASEGT. For the CDR3, the DNA is TGTGCCAGCAGTGACAGGGTAGGTGAGCAGTACTTC. It is translated as CASSDRVGEQYF.

This CDR3 is CASSPRRRANYGYTF. CDR3 coding DNA: TGTGCCAGCAGCCCCAGGAGGAGGGCTAACTATGGCTACACCTTC. This chain joins TRBV7-2 and TRBJ1-2; D uncertain. The CDR3 loop spans 15 amino acids. CDR1 SGHTA and CDR2 FQGNSA come from the germline V gene. V was cut by 5 bases and J by 0 bases, with 13 bases left in between.

The chain joins TRBV6-6 to TRBJ1-3; D remains ambiguous. The CDR3 is made up of 12 amino acids. Trimming stripped 7 bases from V and 4 bases from J, with 8 bases between. The germline V gene has CDR1 MNHNY and CDR2 SVGAGI (reference sequence). CDR3 bases: TGTGCCAGCACGACACAAGGAAACACCATATATTTT. Protein: CASTTQGNTIYF.

The chain couples TRBV11-2 to TRBJ2-2, with D maybe TRBD1 (5 bases). Germline CDR1 and CDR2: SGHAT and FQNNGV. V shed 2 bases and J shed 6 bases, with 13 bases lying between them. The CDR3 totals 15 residues. The CDR3 sequence: CASSLSHIGAGELFF. The CDR3 nucleotides read TGTGCCAGCAGCTTATCGCATATAGGGGCCGGGGAGCTGTTTTTT.

This chain links TRBV7-9 with TRBJ2-3, with 8 bases matching TRBD1. CDR1 SEHNR and CDR2 FQNEAQ come from the germline V gene (reference sequence). The CDR3 extends over 15 amino acids. The junction had 2 bases not matched to a gene; V was cut back by 2 bases and J by 1 base. The CDR3 region is CASSLRGQGTDTQYF. The CDR3 DNA sequence: TGTGCCAGCAGCTTAAGGGGACAGGGCACAGATACGCAGTATTTT.

J is TRBJ1-1 and V is TRBV12-3 or TRBV12-4, with 8 bases fitting TRBD1. J gave up 6 bases and V 4 bases, and 4 bases lay outside the gene matches. The CDR3 is 13 amino acids. The CDR3 reads CASSSGGLSEAFF. In DNA form, the CDR3 reads TGTGCCAGCAGTTCAGGGGGCCTATCTGAAGCTTTCTTT.

With respect to this clone: A read error may produce the germline difference seen at one junction end. V is TRBV6-5 and J is TRBJ1-1; no clear D gene. CDR3 length: 14 residues. CDR1 MNHEY and CDR2 SVGAGI come from the germline V gene. Written as DNA, the CDR3 is TGTGCCAGCCGTTACGGGGAGGAGAGCACTGAAGCTTTCTTT. Its translation: CASRYGEESTEAFF.

The chain combines TRBV19 with TRBJ1-4; perhaps TRBD1 as D (6 bases). Trimming removed 8 bases from V and 5 bases from J, with 21 bases in between. The CDR3 has 16 residues. Germline lookup yields CDR1 LNHDA and CDR2 SQIVND (reference sequence). The CDR3 sequence is CASRARSGTRNEKLFF. The CDR3 nucleotides read TGTGCCAGTCGAGCCCGTTCCGGGACAAGAAATGAAAAACTGTTTTTT.

The chain recombines TRBV5-4 with TRBJ1-1; 7 bases are shared with TRBD1. The ends lost 4 bases at V and 2 bases at J; junction bases unmatched: 8. Germline CDR1 and CDR2: SGHNT and YYREEE (reference sequence). The length of the CDR3 is 15 residues. CDR3 in amino acids: CASSRPQGGNTEAFF. The CDR3 DNA reads as TGTGCCAGCAGCAGACCTCAGGGGGGCAACACTGAAGCTTTCTTT.